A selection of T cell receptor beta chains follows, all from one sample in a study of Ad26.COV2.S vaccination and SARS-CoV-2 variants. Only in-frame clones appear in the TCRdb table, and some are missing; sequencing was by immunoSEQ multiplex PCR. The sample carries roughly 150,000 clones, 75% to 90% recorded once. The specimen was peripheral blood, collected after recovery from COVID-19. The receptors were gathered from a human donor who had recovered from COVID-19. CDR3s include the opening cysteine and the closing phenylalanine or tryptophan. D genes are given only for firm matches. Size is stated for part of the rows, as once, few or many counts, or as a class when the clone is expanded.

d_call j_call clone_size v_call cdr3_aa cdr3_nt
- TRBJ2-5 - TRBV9 CASSGGAQETQYF TGTGCCAGCAGCGGGGGGGCTCAAGAGACCCAGTACTTC
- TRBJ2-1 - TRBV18 CASSPERAEQFF TGTGCCAGCTCACCAGAGAGGGCAGAGCAGTTCTTC
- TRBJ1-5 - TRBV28 CASTPEGNQPQHF TGTGCCAGCACCCCGGAGGGCAATCAGCCCCAGCATTTT
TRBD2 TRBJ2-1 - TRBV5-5 CASSFRTSGGDEQFF TGTGCCAGCAGCTTTAGGACTAGCGGGGGTGATGAGCAGTTCTTC
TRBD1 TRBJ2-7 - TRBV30 CAWTALTIRDRGYEQYF TGTGCCTGGACCGCCCTAACCATCCGGGACAGGGGTTACGAGCAGTACTTC
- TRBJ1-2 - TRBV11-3 CASSRGGDGYTF TGTGCCAGCAGCCGAGGGGGGGACGGCTACACCTTC
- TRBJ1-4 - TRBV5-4 CASSLYRETNEKLFF TGTGCCAGCAGCTTGTACCGGGAAACTAATGAAAAACTGTTTTTT
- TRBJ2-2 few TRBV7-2 CASSLAGTSNTGELFF TGTGCCAGCAGCTTAGCCGGGACATCGAACACCGGGGAGCTGTTTTTT
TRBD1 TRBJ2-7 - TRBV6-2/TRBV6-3 CASSRQGDSYEQYF TGTGCCAGCAGTAGACAGGGTGACTCCTACGAGCAGTACTTC
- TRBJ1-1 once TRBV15 CATSRSSNTEAFF TGTGCCACCAGCAGAAGTAGCAACACTGAAGCTTTCTTT
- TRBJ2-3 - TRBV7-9 CASSLSTQDTQYF TGTGCCAGCAGCTTATCAACGCAGGATACGCAGTATTTT
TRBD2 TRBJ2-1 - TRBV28 CASRTTGLAGLQYEQFF TGTGCCAGCCGAACAACGGGACTAGCGGGCCTGCAATATGAGCAGTTCTTC
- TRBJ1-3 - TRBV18 CASSPPSGGNTIYF TGTGCCAGCTCACCACCCTCGGGTGGAAACACCATATATTTT
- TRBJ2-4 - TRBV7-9 CASSRDRDGSGIQYF TGTGCCAGCAGCCGCGACAGGGACGGGAGTGGCATTCAGTACTTC
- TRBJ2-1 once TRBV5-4 CASSPPDLRGSSYNEQFF TGTGCCAGCAGCCCCCCTGATCTCCGGGGGAGCTCCTACAATGAGCAGTTCTTC
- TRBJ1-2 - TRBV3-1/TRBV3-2 CASWSSLRETGSYGYTF TGTGCCAGCTGGTCGAGCTTGCGGGAGACAGGAAGCTATGGCTACACCTTC
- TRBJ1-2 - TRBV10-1 CASSPGPYGYTF TGCGCCAGCAGTCCGGGGCCCTATGGCTACACCTTC
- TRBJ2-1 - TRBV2 CASSAPHGTEQFF TGTGCCAGCAGTGCACCTCATGGGACTGAGCAGTTCTTC
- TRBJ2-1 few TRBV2 CASSEWAGNEQFF TGTGCCAGCAGTGAATGGGCAGGCAATGAGCAGTTCTTC
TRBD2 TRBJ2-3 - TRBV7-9 CASSLDTGLAGGTDTQYF TGTGCCAGCAGCTTAGATACAGGACTAGCGGGGGGAACGGATACGCAGTATTTT
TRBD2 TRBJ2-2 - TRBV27 CASSLWPSGGASGELFF TGTGCCAGCAGTTTATGGCCTAGCGGGGGGGCCTCCGGGGAGCTGTTTTTT
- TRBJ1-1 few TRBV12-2 CASRYTRQGRGTEAFF TGTGCAAGTCGCTACACCCGACAGGGTCGGGGCACTGAAGCTTTCTTT
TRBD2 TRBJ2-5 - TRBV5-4 CASSVTSGETQYF TGTGCCAGCAGCGTGACTAGCGGGGAGACCCAGTACTTC
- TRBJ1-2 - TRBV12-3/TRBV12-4 CASSRGDYYGYTF TGTGCCAGCAGCCGAGGGGATTACTATGGCTACACCTTC
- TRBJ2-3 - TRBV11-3 CASSQLGADTQYF TGTGCCAGCAGCCAGCTGGGGGCAGATACGCAGTATTTT
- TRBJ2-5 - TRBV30 CAWSAGVGQETQYF TGTGCCTGGAGTGCGGGGGTGGGGCAAGAGACCCAGTACTTC
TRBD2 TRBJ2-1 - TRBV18 CASSPSIAGDRNEQFF TGTGCCAGCTCACCGTCGATAGCGGGGGATCGGAATGAGCAGTTCTTC